The 24 T cell receptor beta chains given below trace back to one sample, sequenced in a study of T-cell reconstitution after alpha-beta-depleted transplantation in children. A TCRbeta library incorporating unique molecular identifiers was prepared. TCRdb used MiXCR to reprocess the PCR reads, holding one entry per CDR3 protein. The sample shows hundreds of thousands of distinct CDR3 sequences, around 17% of them seen only once. Sequenced here: PBMCs from the stem cell graft donor, sampled from the stem cell graft. The receptors were gathered from a human donor who donated a stem cell graft to a child with acute myeloid leukemia.

This clonotype has ten or more counts. V is TRBV10-3 and J is TRBJ2-1; TRBD2 matches 7 bases. V shed 2 bases and J 2 bases; nucleotides not matched to a gene: 3. CDR1 ENHRY and CDR2 SYGVKD come from the germline V gene. The CDR3 contains 15 residues. CDR3 nucleotide sequence: TGTGCCATCAGTGAGGGGGGGGTCCCCTACAATGAGCAGTTCTTC. Protein: CAISEGGVPYNEQFF.

This clonotype appeared a few times. J is TRBJ1-1 and V is TRBV13; no definite D call. Germline values: CDR1 PRHDT, CDR2 FYEKMQ (reference sequence). V lost 6 bases and J 7 bases, leaving 12 bases between the germline ends. The CDR3 runs 12 residues. The CDR3 spells CASRNSGNEAFF. In DNA, the CDR3 is TGTGCCAGCAGAAACAGCGGTAATGAAGCTTTCTTT.

A few counts support this clonotype. This sequence joins TRBV20-1 and TRBJ1-2; maybe TRBD1 (5 bases). Germline CDR1 DFQATT, CDR2 SNEGSKA (reference sequence). V lost 5 bases and J 4 bases, leaving 14 bases between the germline ends. The CDR3 totals 13 residues. CDR3 protein: CSADQGPGYGYTF. CDR3 nucleotide sequence: TGCAGTGCTGATCAGGGACCTGGCTATGGCTACACCTTC.

This clonotype was seen repeatedly, ten times or more. The chain couples TRBV5-1 to TRBJ2-7; TRBD1 matches 7 bases. The CDR3 runs to 15 residues. V dropped 2 bases and J dropped 2; count of bases not matched to a gene: 7. Germline assignment: CDR1 SGHRS and CDR2 YFSETQ. The CDR3 loop reads CASSFLGTATYEQYV. The CDR3 bases are TGCGCCAGCAGCTTCCTTGGGACAGCGACCTACGAGCAGTACGTC.

This clonotype was counted ten times or more. J is TRBJ1-4 and V is TRBV20-1; D is ambiguous. CDR1 and CDR2 from the germline V gene are DFQATT and SNEGSKA (reference sequence). CDR3 length: 15 amino acids. V was cut by 1 base and J by 5 bases, with 14 bases left in between. The CDR3 sequence: CSARGEVIGNEKLFF. In DNA form, the CDR3 reads TGCAGTGCTAGAGGGGAAGTAATTGGGAATGAAAAACTGTTTTTT.

This clonotype was seen at least ten times. Here the CDR3 reads CAAAGPMGAKNIQYF. The CDR3 DNA reads as TGCGCGGCCGCCGGGCCCATGGGCGCCAAAAACATTCAGTACTTC. V and J are TRBV20-1 and TRBJ2-4; D gene uncertain. The germline CDR1 and CDR2 sequences are DFQATT and SNEGSKA (reference sequence). This CDR3 has 15 amino acids.

The sample holds many counts of this clonotype. The chain employs TRBV29-1 and TRBJ1-2; D is ambiguous. Trimming left V 4 bases short and J 6 bases short, with 18 bases between. CDR3 size: 14 residues. From germline, CDR1 is SQVTM and CDR2 ANQGSEA. CDR3 bases: TGCAGCGTTGGAAAGGTCCCATTTCGGGATGGCTACACCTTC. The encoded protein is CSVGKVPFRDGYTF.

The chain employs TRBV27 and TRBJ1-2, with 9 positions matching TRBD1. The V segment lost 0 bases and the J segment 7 bases; nucleotides outside the gene matches: 9. Germline CDR1 reads MNHEY; CDR2 reads SMNVEV (reference sequence). CDR3 length equals 16 residues. In DNA, the CDR3 is TGTGCCAGCAGTTTATCGGCACTCGGGACAGGGAGTGGCTACACCTTC. It is translated as CASSLSALGTGSGYTF.

The rearrangement joins TRBV5-1 to TRBJ1-6; TRBD1 is a possible D gene (5 bases). Germline lookup yields CDR1 SGHRS and CDR2 YFSETQ. Trimming took off 0 bases at V and 10 bases at J, with 14 bases between the two ends. The CDR3 spans 15 residues. The DNA of the CDR3 is TGCGCCAGCAGCTTGGAGTCAGGGACCCGGTCACCCCTCCACTTT. It is translated as CASSLESGTRSPLHF.

This clonotype was recorded at least ten times. This chain links TRBV29-1 with TRBJ2-5; 7 bases map to TRBD2. Germline CDR1 and CDR2: SQVTM and ANQGSEA. The CDR3 is made up of 13 amino acids. The junction had 5 bases not matched to a gene; V was cut back by 7 bases and J by 0 bases. The CDR3 here is CSARGGDQETQYF. The CDR3 nucleotides are TGCAGCGCGCGGGGAGGGGACCAAGAGACCCAGTACTTC.

The chain couples TRBV21-1 to TRBJ2-4; the table assigns TRBD1, which was not confirmed against the DNA. TRBV21-1 constitutes a pseudogene. This CDR3 comprises 15 residues. CDR3 protein: CASIWDRERVNIQYF. The DNA of the CDR3 is TGTGCCAGCATATGGGACAGGGAACGGGTAAACATTCAGTACTTC.

This clonotype has ten or more counts. V usage is TRBV6-1 and J usage is TRBJ1-4; tentatively, D is TRBD1 (5 bases). Trimming stripped 7 bases from V and 1 base from J, with 10 bases between. The CDR3 extends over 14 amino acids. Germline V gene data show CDR1 as MNHNS and CDR2 as SASEGT. The CDR3 coding sequence is TGTGCCAGCAACCGGGGGAAAACTAATGAAAAACTGTTTTTT. Protein: CASNRGKTNEKLFF.

This clonotype showed up many times. The chain links TRBV20-1 to TRBJ2-1, with a possible D match to TRBD2 (6 bases). Trimming took off 6 bases at V and 1 base at J, with 16 bases between the two ends. The germline V gene has CDR1 DFQATT and CDR2 SNEGSKA (reference sequence). The CDR3 has 15 amino acids. The CDR3 loop reads CSAPSVAGSYNEQFF. The CDR3 nucleotides are TGCAGTGCCCCGAGTGTGGCGGGGTCCTACAATGAGCAGTTCTTC.

This clonotype was seen at least ten times. This chain uses TRBV20-1 with TRBJ2-5, with D possibly TRBD2 on 7 matching bases. Germline V gene lookup returns CDR1 DFQATT and CDR2 SNEGSKA (reference sequence). Trimming took off 0 bases at V and 1 base at J, with 15 bases between the two ends. CDR3 length: 16 residues. The CDR3 region has the DNA TGCAGTGCTAGAGATTTCTGGCGGGGGCTCCAAGAGACCCAGTACTTC. Its protein is CSARDFWRGLQETQYF.

The chain links TRBV28 to TRBJ2-2; 7 nucleotides align to TRBD2. Germline V gene lookup returns CDR1 MDHEN and CDR2 SYDVKM. This CDR3 contains 13 residues. The CDR3 reads CAHTSVRTGELFF. The CDR3 coding sequence is TGTGCTCATACTAGCGTGAGAACCGGGGAGCTGTTTTTT.

The chain carries TRBV7-2 and TRBJ1-5; no clear D gene. V shed 4 bases and J shed 0 bases, with 7 bases lying between them. The CDR3 totals 14 residues. Germline CDR1 and CDR2: SGHTA and FQGNSA. The CDR3 spells CASSSEDSNQPQHF. The DNA of the CDR3 is TGTGCCAGCAGCTCGGAAGATAGCAATCAGCCCCAGCATTTT.

The sample holds a few counts of this clonotype. The V call is TRBV7-8, the J call TRBJ2-5; the match to TRBD2 covers 13 bases. V lost 5 bases and J lost 7; bases outside the gene matches: 10. The CDR3 has 16 amino acids. Germline V CDR1 and CDR2: SGHVS, FQNEAQ. CDR3 DNA sequence: TGTGCCAGCAGCCCTGGGACTAGCGGGGCCCCGGGGACCCAGTACTTC. Residues: CASSPGTSGAPGTQYF.

This clonotype was counted ten times or more. The chain joins TRBV7-2 to TRBJ2-5, with D perhaps assigned TRBD1 or TRBD2 (5 bases each). Trimming took 5 bases from V and 0 from J, leaving 10 bases between them. Germline-derived CDR1 and CDR2 are SGHTA and FQGNSA. The CDR3 length is 14 residues. The CDR3, as DNA: TGTGCCAGCAGCCTCGGGACGGACCAAGAGACCCAGTACTTC. It is translated as CASSLGTDQETQYF.

This chain joins TRBV5-5 and TRBJ1-5; tentatively, D is TRBD1 (5 bases). There are 15 residues in the CDR3. The germline V and J ends were trimmed by 3 bases and 0 bases, with 10 bases remaining between them. The germline gives CDR1 SGHKS, CDR2 YYEKEE (reference sequence). CDR3 region: CASSSTDYSNQPQHF. The CDR3 nucleotides are TGTGCCAGCAGCTCGACAGACTATAGCAATCAGCCCCAGCATTTT.

The sample holds many counts of this clonotype. This chain links TRBV6-5 with TRBJ2-5, with TRBD1 identical over 7 bases. CDR3 size: 14 residues. Unmatched junction bases numbered 9, after V lost 4 bases and J lost 7 bases. The V gene's germline CDR1 is MNHEY and CDR2 SVGAGI. CDR3 protein: CASSSVQGSATQYF. CDR3 bases: TGTGCCAGCAGTTCCGTACAGGGGTCGGCGACCCAGTACTTC.

V and J are TRBV29-1 and TRBJ2-5; TRBD2 matches 9 bases. Germline CDR1 and CDR2: SQVTM and ANQGSEA. V shed 6 bases and J 5 bases; nucleotides not matched to a gene: 10. The CDR3 is made up of 14 amino acids. The CDR3 loop is CSVAWAGGPETQYF. In DNA form, the CDR3 reads TGCAGCGTGGCCTGGGCGGGGGGGCCGGAGACCCAGTACTTC.

In this sample, this clonotype turned up many times. This rearrangement joins TRBV20-1 to TRBJ2-7; D could derive from TRBD1 or TRBD2 (5 bases each). Per germline, CDR1 DFQATT and CDR2 SNEGSKA (reference sequence). Between the trimmed V and J ends, which lost 5 bases and 4 bases, there was a span of 9 bases. CDR3 length: 11 amino acids. CDR3 region: CSAGDAYEQYV. In DNA, the CDR3 is TGCAGTGCTGGGGACGCTTACGAGCAGTACGTC.

This rearrangement joins TRBV6-5 to TRBJ2-3, with 10 bases that match TRBD1. There are 18 residues in the CDR3. The V segment lost 0 bases and the J segment 5 bases; nucleotides outside the gene matches: 11. CDR1 is MNHEY, CDR2 SVGAGI, per germline. CDR3 loop: CASSYSGSGTGVKDTQYF. CDR3 DNA: TGTGCCAGCAGTTACTCGGGCTCCGGGACAGGGGTTAAAGATACGCAGTATTTT.

This clonotype has just a few counts. The chain recombines TRBV12-3 or TRBV12-4 with TRBJ2-3; 10 nucleotides agree with TRBD1. Losses at the gene ends were 7 bases for V and 6 bases for J; bases not matched to a gene: 10. CDR3 length: 15 amino acids. The CDR3 DNA is TGTGCCAGCACCTTTTCCGGGACAGGGGCCGATACGCAGTATTTT. The encoded protein is CASTFSGTGADTQYF.